This T cell receptor (beta chain) was recovered during a study of cytomegalovirus exposure and HLA in healthy donors (dated by TCRdb to the late 2010s). Study-level background: An earlier analysis of some 600 of the donors reported approximately 300 Gb of sequence data and 117 million unique TCR beta sequences obtained from roughly 180 million T cells. The study combined high-throughput TCR immunosequencing, statistical association of individual TCRs with disease status, and machine learning to predict cytomegalovirus infection status. Using immunosequencing, the study profiled T cell repertoires from approximately 700 subjects and related those repertoires to cytomegalovirus serostatus. The study aimed to test whether cataloging public T cell receptors could reveal signatures of past pathogen exposure. In addition to the first cohort of about 650 subjects, a separate validation cohort of 130 or so different subjects was used. About 280 gigabases of sequencing data and roughly 90 million unique TCR sequences were included in an early release covering 550 to 800 HLA-typed donors. Donor age, sex, ethnicity and CMV serostatus were collected together with the repertoire data. The later analysis used no new phenotypic data to find candidate immune exposures, relying instead on TCR beta sequences and their occurrence across donors. On average, over 200,000 unique TCR beta nucleotide sequences were sequenced per donor among a few hundred genotyped donors of the cohort, with about 19% of those sequences being non-productive. Every discovery cohort repertoire had been produced on one sequencing platform. In an earlier analysis of a few hundred of the donors, high-throughput TCR beta sequencing was used to judge whether each TCR beta V gene segment behaved as functional or pseudogenic. Four or five DR-DQ haplotypes were handled as single units for association and clustering because linkage in the cohort was strong. A later genetic analysis took genome-wide SNP genotypes for about 65% of the 666 donors and used that subset as a discovery cohort. To study patterns of TCR occurrence, a later analysis re-analyzed previously published TCR beta repertoires from 666 donors and added high-resolution HLA genotyping. Class I and class II HLA loci were covered by the typing at four-digit resolution. The number of donors typed differed by locus, with roughly 620-630 for A, B, C, DRB1 and DQB1, roughly 520 for DQA1, 600 to 610 for DPA1, and 400 to 490 for DPB1. The genetic ancestry cluster associated with self-reported Caucasian donors included about 81% of the roughly 400 genotyped donors.

The CDR3 spans 12 residues, from the cysteine through the phenylalanine. The sequence is cut down to CDR3 DNA, 36 bases in frame from base 1. A distance of 9 bases separates the germline ends of V and J, which lose 5 bases and 5 bases respectively. Sequences MNHEY (CDR1) and SMNVEV (CDR2) are obtained from the germline V gene (reference sequence). Details on this clone: Its binding antigen is unknown. Within one base of it there is no much larger clone, and no base qualities were kept.

Results and caveats for the whole study, not just this receptor: An association between a missense DCLRE1C variant and V-gene and J-gene trimming of TCR beta chains was found in a later genetic analysis and replicated in an independent cohort. Immune exposure information for the cohort was limited to CMV serostatus. A few of the identified cytomegalovirus-associated TCR beta chains were confirmed in vitro to be specific for cytomegalovirus antigens. At a false discovery rate of 0.05, a later analysis linked 16,951 TCR beta sequences to specific HLA alleles. Because the 87-base-pair reads could not distinguish some IMGT-functional V segments, including TRBV6-2 and TRBV6-3, those segments were excluded. When HLA alleles, especially DR and DQ, strongly co-occurred, attributing TCR associations to individual alleles was difficult. The authors suggested that the approach could potentially be extended to other disease states and immunological phenotypes. The sequencing pipeline was judged likely to have produced a cluster of highly shared sequence variants as a technical artifact. A further reported finding was that TCR beta sequences accurately predicted the HLA-A and HLA-B alleles for most subjects in the first cohort. Broadly in line with IMGT annotations, most TCR beta V segments showed up in productive rearrangements about 87% or about 30% of the time in an earlier analysis of roughly 590 of the donors. A later analysis found that HLA-associated TCR beta chains were more clonally expanded and had lower generation probabilities than equally common non-associated chains. According to a later analysis, TCR association rates differed among HLA loci, with DRB1 alleles showing the most associated TCRs and HLA-C alleles showing the fewest. In this cohort, only TCR beta chains were sequenced, and detectable features were limited by the absence of alpha or paired-chain data. Because HLA typing was missing for some donors at each locus, association tests included only the typed subset. In the study, some 160 TCR beta chains were listed as associated with cytomegalovirus. Compared with the roughly 600-donor mean, donors in an Asian-associated ancestry cluster had fewer N-insertions in productive TCRs, according to a later genetic analysis. The presence/absence analyses assumed that sequencing depth was roughly uniform across donors, and that assumption may not be true. Because counts were too low, seventeen rarely observed V segments, including chromosome 9 orphons, were left out of the earlier analysis of a few hundred of the donors. Across donors, most TCR sequences were observed very rarely, whereas some public TCRs were present in many individuals. Most CMV-associated TCR beta chains appeared to be HLA-restricted in a later analysis, and the HLA associations seemed to be driven largely by CMV exposure. In a later analysis, several top co-occurrence clusters were reported to appear linked to parvovirus B19, influenza, CMV and Epstein-Barr virus. Cytomegalovirus status was reported to be diagnosed by the classifier with high specificity and sensitivity in both the original and validation cohorts. Correlated functional status among segregating V segments might be attributable to linkage disequilibrium, but an unknown experimental factor could not be ruled out.

The cohort comprised hundreds of healthy bone marrow donors. Cohort members were all nominally healthy when sampled, although unrecorded immune exposures were likely present. The donor was CMV seropositive and belonged to the group of 250 to 300 seropositive cohort members. Each donor provided a peripheral blood sample, and peripheral blood mononuclear cells were used for TCR beta sequencing. The Qiagen DNeasy Blood Extraction Kit was used to extract genomic DNA from the blood cell samples. Library generation was performed with the immunoSEQ multiplex PCR assay. A mixture of 60 forward primers for TCR Vbeta segments and 13 reverse primers for TCR Jbeta segments was used in the multiplex PCR. The CDR3 region of rearranged TCR beta genes was amplified from genomic DNA by a multiplex PCR assay. The amplified TCR beta libraries were sequenced on the Illumina HiSeq System as 87-base-pair reads. The study's own analysis went as follows. A later analysis tallied 75 million to 85 million unique TCR beta chains across the 640 or so repertoires, and approximately 11 million of those chains were shared by two or more donors. Raw reads were error-corrected and collapsed into unique sequences by a nearest-neighbor algorithm in which closely related sequences were merged to remove PCR and sequencing errors. CDR3 sequences were aligned to IMGT reference sequences to assign V, D and J gene segments. Each retained sequence needed at least a six-nucleotide match to both a V gene segment and a J gene segment. Rearrangements were classified as productive when the CDR3 lacked stop codons and remained in frame with V and J, and all other rearrangements were classified as non-productive. CDR3 was defined according to IMGT convention as the region running from the second conserved V-encoded cysteine to the conserved J-encoded phenylalanine. Sequences without an unambiguous match to a single V gene segment were excluded from the earlier analysis of almost 600 of the donors. In an earlier analysis of approximately 500 of the donors, a V segment was called functional when productive rearrangements were above 56.7%, and segregating when the standard deviation between donors exceeded 5%. A statistical classification framework was built to diagnose cytomegalovirus status from the catalog of TCR beta chain sequences. In a later analysis, V and J genes were assigned by comparing TCR nucleotide sequences against IMGT/GENE-DB human TR gene sequences. The TCRdist pipeline was used in a later analysis to assign CDR3 sequences and most-parsimonious VDJ recombination scenarios. In a later analysis, each TCR beta chain was defined by its CDR3 amino acid sequence together with its V-gene family, and reads lacking a unique V-gene family were excluded. A later analysis removed 550 to 700 highly shared, low-generation-probability nucleotide sequences to deal with suspected cross-contamination and a sequencing artifact. A later analysis calculated a clonal expansion index for each public chain from normalized within-repertoire ranks of inferred template counts. Generation probabilities in a later analysis came from a VDJ recombination model fitted to out-of-frame rearrangements, and those results were checked against IGoR. A later analysis scored TCR-TCR, TCR-HLA and TCR-CMV co-occurrence with hypergeometric tests, applying a repertoire-size bias correction to TCR pairs. To estimate false discovery rates, a later analysis permuted the HLA or CMV assignments 20 times. In a later analysis, co-occurring TCRs were grouped with DBSCAN, and TCRdist sequence similarity was added when clustering was performed within HLA-allele-positive subsets. Co-occurrence clustering excluded repertoires with fewer than 30,000 or more than 120,000 public chains, plus five with anomalous nucleotide sharing. Held by TCRdb, this immuneACCESS table contains in-frame sequences only and omits some clones. Under half of the omission traces to an unresolved V gene where checked; the cause of the rest is unknown. V, J and clone size are taken as reported in that table, and D and trimming were inferred from the DNA itself. Within this sample are 130,000 or so clones, with 84% of them counted one time only. Jointly, the top ten make up 2.5% to 3% of the sample.

The sequenced sample was PBMCs. In this chain, TRBV27 is recombined with TRBJ1-2; the D gene is unclear. This clonotype was obtained from a woman between 18 and 29 years old in good health and CMV-seropositive. The CDR3 region: CASSHGDYGYTF. The base sequence is TGTGCCAGCAGTCACGGTGATTATGGCTACACCTTC.